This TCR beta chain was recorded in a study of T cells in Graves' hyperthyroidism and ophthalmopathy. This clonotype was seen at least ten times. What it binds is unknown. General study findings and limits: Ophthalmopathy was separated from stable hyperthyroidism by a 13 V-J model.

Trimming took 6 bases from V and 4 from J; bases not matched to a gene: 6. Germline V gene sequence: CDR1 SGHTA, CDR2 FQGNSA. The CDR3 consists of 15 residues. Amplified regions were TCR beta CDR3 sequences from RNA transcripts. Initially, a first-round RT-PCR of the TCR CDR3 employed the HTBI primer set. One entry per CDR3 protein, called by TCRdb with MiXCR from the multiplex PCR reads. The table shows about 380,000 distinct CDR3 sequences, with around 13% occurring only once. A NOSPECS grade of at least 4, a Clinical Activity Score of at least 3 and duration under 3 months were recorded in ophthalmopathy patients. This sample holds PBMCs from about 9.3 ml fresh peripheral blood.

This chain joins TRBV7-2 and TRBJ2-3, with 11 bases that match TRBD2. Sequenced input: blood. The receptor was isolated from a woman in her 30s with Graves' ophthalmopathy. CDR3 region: CASRVSGGAADTQYF. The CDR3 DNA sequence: TGTGCCAGCAGGGTTAGCGGGGGGGCCGCAGATACGCAGTATTTT. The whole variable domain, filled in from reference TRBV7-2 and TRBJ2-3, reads GAGVSQSPSNKVTEKGKDVELRCDPISGHTALYWYRQSLGQGLEFLIYFQGNSAPDKSGLPSDRFSAERTGGSVSTLTIQRTQQEDSAVYLCASRVSGGAADTQYFGPGTRLTVL.